This T cell receptor (beta chain) derives from a study of beta chain features in type 1 diabetes. Background on the study: Similarity in age, gender and cell yields was seen between patients and healthy donors. Study outcomes and limitations: In comparison with healthy donors, patients had naive, central memory and Treg TCRB repertoires that appeared more similar. For TCRB rearrangement, an influence of HLA type remained unresolved here.

After removal of 2 bases from V and 4 bases from J, the junction contained 2 bases not matched to a gene. The CDR3 runs 14 residues. Germline loops: CDR1 SGHNT, CDR2 YYREEE (reference sequence). cDNA synthesis used the whole RNA isolate, giving expressed TCRB sequences. Some clones are missing from TCRdb's copy, which holds only in-frame ones; the method was immunoSEQ multiplex PCR. The sample lists around 300,000 clones; 14% were seen once. As concerns this clone: The antigen remains undetermined.

The specimen was central memory CD4+ T cells from blood. This clonotype was obtained from a man aged 25-40 years in good health. The chain uses TRBV5-4 and TRBJ2-5; 10 bases are shared with TRBD2. CDR3 sequence (DNA): TGTGCCAGCAGCTTTAGCGGGGGGAGAGAGACCCAGTACTTC. Its translation: CASSFSGGRETQYF. Together with reference TRBV5-4 and TRBJ2-5, the CDR3 gives the full variable domain: ETGVTQSPTHLIKTRGQQVTLRCSSQSGHNTVSWYQQALGQGPQFIFQYYREEENGRGNFPPRFSGLQFPNYSSELNVNALELDDSALYLCASSFSGGRETQYFGPGTRLLVL.